Listed below are T cell receptor beta chains from one sample, sequenced in a study of shared clonotypes between healthy human individuals. Method: immunoSEQ multiplex PCR; TCRdb's copy keeps in-frame clones and lacks some. The sample contains about 680,000 clones, 73% of which appear only once. Sequencing was done on a sample of memory CD4+ T cells sorted from blood. These receptors all stem from a young woman in good health. Both conserved end residues are part of each CDR3. A D gene is named only where the DNA matches it firmly. Not all rows give a size; the values are once, few, many and, for expanded clones, a class.

>TRBV6-1|-|-|TRBJ2-7
TGTGCCAGCACACTGTACCCCGCTAGCTCTAGCGAGCAGTACTTC
CASTLYPASSSEQYF
>TRBV5-6|-|-|TRBJ2-3
TGTGCCAGCAAGGGGGGCCTCCAGGGTACGCAGTATTTT
CASKGGLQGTQYF
>TRBV7-2|-|-|TRBJ2-2
TGTGCCAGCAGGGTACAGGCGAACACCGGGGAGCTGTTTTTT
CASRVQANTGELFF
>TRBV5-4|-|-|TRBJ1-2
TGTGCCAGCAGCCCTCCATCTAACTATGGCTACACCTTC
CASSPPSNYGYTF
>TRBV10-1|-|-|TRBJ2-3
TGCGCCAGCTCCCCCGGGGCGGGATCAAACACAGATACGCAGTATTTT
CASSPGAGSNTDTQYF
>TRBV11-2|-|TRBD1|TRBJ2-5
TGTGCCAGCAGCTTAGACCGGGACAGGGTGGAGACCCAGTACTTC
CASSLDRDRVETQYF
>TRBV19|-|-|TRBJ1-2
TGTGCCAGTATGGAACAGGGTTTTTATGGCTACACCTTC
CASMEQGFYGYTF
>TRBV6-1|-|-|TRBJ1-4
TGTGCCAGCAGTGAAGCATGGGGAACGGGTGAAAAACTGTTTTTT
CASSEAWGTGEKLFF
>TRBV11-2|-|-|TRBJ1-1
TGTGCCAGCAGCTTAGTAGGGGCTGAAGCTTTCTTT
CASSLVGAEAFF
>TRBV19|-|-|TRBJ1-3
TGTGCCGGCCACCAAGGGTCCGGAAACACCATATATTTT
CAGHQGSGNTIYF
>TRBV4-2|-|TRBD1|TRBJ1-2
TGTGCCAGCAGCCAAGATAGGACAGGACTGCTTCAGGGCTACACCTTC
CASSQDRTGLLQGYTF
>TRBV4-2|few|-|TRBJ2-1
TGTGCCAGCAGCCAAGAATCAGGAGCTTCCCGGCGGGTGCAGTTCTTC
CASSQESGASRRVQFF
>TRBV2|-|-|TRBJ1-5
TGTGCCAGCAGAGGCAGGGAGAGCAATCAGCCCCAGCATTTT
CASRGRESNQPQHF
>TRBV6-5|-|TRBD1|TRBJ2-3
TGTGCCAGCAGTCACCGGACAGGGGACGATACGCAGTATTTT
CASSHRTGDDTQYF
>TRBV7-3|-|-|TRBJ1-1
TGTGCCAGCAGCCCAGGGGAGGGAATGAACACTGAAGCTTTCTTT
CASSPGEGMNTEAFF
>TRBV19|-|-|TRBJ1-5
TGTGCCAGTACCGGTTGGGGCATAAATCAGCCCCAGCATTTT
CASTGWGINQPQHF
>TRBV15|-|-|TRBJ2-3
TGTGCCACCAGCAGGCGTGACAGGTTGGGCACAGATACGCAGTATTTT
CATSRRDRLGTDTQYF
>TRBV5-4|-|TRBD2|TRBJ2-7
TGTGCCAGCAGCTCCGACCAGATGAGTCTAGCGGGAGTTTTACCCCACGAGCAGTACTTC
CASSSDQMSLAGVLPHEQYF
>TRBV28|-|TRBD2|TRBJ2-3
TGTGCCAGCAGTCCAAGCGGGACTAGCGGGATATTCGAGGGAACGCAGTATTTT
CASSPSGTSGIFEGTQYF
>TRBV23-1|-|-|TRBJ1-1
TGCGCCAGCAGTCACGGTCGGTTACAGGGCGCGAACACTGAAGCTTTCTTT
CASSHGRLQGANTEAFF
>TRBV6-1|many|-|TRBJ1-1
TGTGCCAGCAGTGAAAGACAGGCTTTCTTT
CASSERQAFF
>TRBV28|-|-|TRBJ1-2
TGTGCCAGCAGTTTGGGACCAGGGGCCTATGGCTACACCTTC
CASSLGPGAYGYTF